The 20 T cell receptor beta chains reported below all come from one sample, sequenced in a study of cytomegalovirus exposure and HLA in healthy donors. PCR used 60 Vbeta primers and 13 Jbeta primers. Assay: immunoSEQ multiplex PCR; the TCRdb copy retains only in-frame clones and omits some. Of 90,000 to 140,000 clones in the sample, 83% were seen once. Input material: PBMCs. Every receptor here comes from a man younger than 35 in good health and CMV-seronegative.

J is TRBJ1-6 and V is TRBV4-3; tentative D call: TRBD1 (5 bases). The V end lost 0 bases, the J end lost 4 bases, and 10 bases lay between the germline ends. Germline V CDR1 and CDR2: LGHNA, YSLEER. This CDR3 contains 16 residues. DNA of the CDR3: TGCGCCAGCAGCCAAGATTGGCGACAGTATAATTCACCCCTCCACTTT. It translates to CASSQDWRQYNSPLHF.

The V gene is TRBV27, the J gene TRBJ1-2; D is uncertain. This CDR3 contains 15 residues. Germline CDR1 is MNHEY and CDR2 is SMNVEV (reference sequence). Trimming cost V 3 bases and J 3 bases, with 14 bases left between them. CDR3 DNA sequence: TGTGCCAGCAGTTTTCAGGCTGCGGGAGACTATGGCTACACCTTC. Its protein is CASSFQAAGDYGYTF.

This chain links TRBV19 with TRBJ1-2; no firm D call. The germline V gene has CDR1 LNHDA and CDR2 SQIVND (reference sequence). This CDR3 spans 16 amino acids. V gave up 7 bases and J gave up 4 bases, with 22 bases separating them. The CDR3 sequence is CASKSGPTQAFYGYTF. CDR3 nucleotide sequence: TGTGCCAGTAAGAGCGGACCTACTCAGGCGTTCTATGGCTACACCTTC.

V gene TRBV7-9 combines with J gene TRBJ1-5; 11 nucleotides match TRBD1. The germline V gene has CDR1 SEHNR and CDR2 FQNEAQ (reference sequence). There are 16 residues in the CDR3. The V gene end was trimmed by 5 bases and the J gene end by 3 bases; junction bases not matched to a gene: 6. The CDR3: CASSQGQGVLNQPQHF. The CDR3 DNA reads TGTGCCAGCAGCCAGGGACAGGGGGTTCTCAATCAGCCCCAGCATTTT. Variable domain in full (rest from reference TRBV7-9 and TRBJ1-5): DTGVSQNPRHKITKRGQNVTFRCDPISEHNRLYWYRQTLGQGPEFLTYFQNEAQLEKSRLLSDRFSAERPKGSFSTLEIQRTEQGDSAMYLCASSQGQGVLNQPQHFGDGTRLSIL.

The rearrangement links TRBV12-5 to TRBJ1-5; D is unresolved. Trimming pared 0 bases from V and 4 bases from J, leaving 4 bases between. The germline V gene has CDR1 LGHNT and CDR2 FRNRAP. The CDR3 runs 13 residues. The CDR3 DNA reads TGTGCTAGTGGTTTGGTAACAAATCAGCCCCAGCATTTT. This gives the protein CASGLVTNQPQHF.

The rearrangement uses TRBV27 and TRBJ1-1, with TRBD1 matching 8 bases. The junction had 8 bases not matched to a gene; V was cut back by 5 bases and J by 0 bases. CDR3 length: 16 residues. Germline CDR1 MNHEY, CDR2 SMNVEV (reference sequence). CDR3 loop: CASSPRTGPMNTEAFF. CDR3 coding DNA: TGTGCCAGCAGTCCCAGGACAGGGCCCATGAACACTGAAGCTTTCTTT.

The rearrangement joins TRBV6-5 to TRBJ1-1, with D perhaps TRBD1 (6 bases). With 0 bases removed from V and 8 bases from J, the gap between germline ends came to 10 bases. CDR1 and CDR2 from the germline V gene are MNHEY and SVGAGI. This CDR3 comprises 13 residues. The CDR3 coding sequence is TGTGCCAGCAGTTACTCGGTTGGGACAGAAGCTTTCTTT. Its translation is CASSYSVGTEAFF.

This clone is judged medium-sized (0.01 to 0.1%). The chain is built from TRBV27 and TRBJ2-7; unclear D gene. V was trimmed by 4 bases and J by 3 bases, leaving 10 bases between them. The germline V gene encodes CDR1 MNHEY and CDR2 SMNVEV (reference sequence). The length of the CDR3 is 13 residues. The CDR3 reads CASSYQAYYEQYF. The DNA for the CDR3 is TGTGCCAGCAGTTACCAGGCTTACTACGAGCAGTACTTC.

This rearrangement joins TRBV30 to TRBJ2-7, with TRBD2 matching over 10 bases. Germline V CDR1 and CDR2: GTSNPN, SVGIG (reference sequence). V lost 3 bases to trimming and J lost 2 bases; unmatched junction nucleotides: 10. The CDR3 consists of 16 residues. This CDR3 reads CAWSRASGSKPYEQYF. The CDR3 bases are TGTGCCTGGAGCAGAGCTAGCGGGAGCAAACCCTACGAGCAGTACTTC.

The rearrangement links TRBV7-9 to TRBJ1-5; perhaps TRBD1 as D (5 bases). Germline V gives CDR1 SEHNR, CDR2 FQNEAQ (reference sequence). CDR3 length: 15 residues. The V end was cut by 3 bases, the J end by 2 bases, with 11 bases between. The CDR3 DNA follows: TGTGCCAGCAGCTTTCAGGGCCCCCGCAATCAGCCCCAGCATTTT. Encoded protein: CASSFQGPRNQPQHF.

CDR3 amino acids: CASSHSPDRGGGYTF. The CDR3 nucleotides are TGTGCCAGCAGTCACTCCCCCGACAGGGGTGGAGGCTACACCTTC. This chain connects TRBV27 to TRBJ1-2, with 8 bases identical to TRBD1. The ends lost 5 bases at V and 8 bases at J; junction bases unmatched: 13. CDR3 size: 15 residues. From germline, CDR1 is MNHEY and CDR2 SMNVEV (reference sequence).

This rearrangement joins TRBV7-8 to TRBJ2-7; tentative D call: TRBD1 (5 bases). The V gene lost 3 bases and the J gene lost 6 bases, with 15 bases spanning the gap. Germline assignment: CDR1 SGHVS and CDR2 FQNEAQ. The CDR3 consists of 14 residues. CDR3 amino acids: CASSFWEGASEQYF. DNA of the CDR3: TGTGCCAGCAGCTTTTGGGAAGGGGCCTCCGAGCAGTACTTC.

This clone was seen a few times. The rearrangement uses TRBV5-3 and TRBJ2-4; D perhaps matches TRBD1 (6 bases). TRBV5-3 is an ORF, with its function uncertain. The CDR3 contains 24 residues. Trimming shortened V by 4 bases and J by 0 bases, and 38 bases separated the two germline ends. In nucleotides, the CDR3 is TGTGCCAGAAGCCGCCCTCCCGGATGTCCGGGACAAAGCCCGACCTTACTAGCCAAAAACATTCAGTACTTC. Its translation is CARSRPPGCPGQSPTLLAKNIQYF.

The V call is TRBV7-9, the J call TRBJ2-5; 7 bases fit TRBD1. CDR1 is SEHNR and CDR2 is FQNEAQ in the germline V gene (reference sequence). V lost 5 bases, J lost 6 bases, and 9 bases stayed unmatched. The CDR3 contains 14 residues. Here the CDR3 reads CASSVGGQVQTQYF. The CDR3, as DNA: TGTGCCAGCAGCGTTGGAGGACAGGTCCAGACCCAGTACTTC.

This chain uses TRBV19 with TRBJ2-5; D gene uncertain. Deletions cut 2 bases from V and 2 bases from J, with 6 bases between. From germline, CDR1 is LNHDA and CDR2 SQIVND (reference sequence). This CDR3 comprises 13 residues. The CDR3: CASSISRQETQYF. CDR3 coding DNA: TGTGCCAGTAGTATAAGCAGGCAAGAGACCCAGTACTTC.

CDR3 in DNA: TGTGCCACCAGCAGGGGACAGGGGACCACTGAAGCTTTCTTT. It specifies CATSRGQGTTEAFF. The rearrangement links TRBV15 to TRBJ1-1; 10 positions agree with TRBD1. Unmatched junction bases numbered 2, after V lost 3 bases and J lost 4 bases. The CDR3 has 14 residues. Germline V lookup: CDR1 LNHNV, CDR2 YYDKDF (reference sequence). Variable domain in full (rest from reference TRBV15 and TRBJ1-1): DAMVIQNPRYQVTQFGKPVTLSCSQTLNHNVMYWYQQKSSQAPKLLFHYYDKDFNNEADTPDNFQSRRPNTSFCFLDIRSPGLGDTAMYLCATSRGQGTTEAFFGQGTRLTVV.

The rearrangement links TRBV2 to TRBJ2-3, with 13 bases identical to TRBD2. The germline CDR1 and CDR2 sequences are SNHLY and FYNNEI. The CDR3 sequence is 14 residues long. The V and J ends lost 5 bases and 4 bases, in that order; junction bases with no gene match: 0. The CDR3: CASSTSGRADTQYF. CDR3 in DNA: TGTGCCAGCAGTACTAGCGGGAGGGCAGATACGCAGTATTTT.

The V and J genes are TRBV7-2 and TRBJ1-4; D is unclear. V was trimmed by 2 bases and J by 8 bases, leaving 9 bases between them. CDR1 and CDR2 from the germline V gene are SGHTA and FQGNSA. This CDR3 has 13 residues. The CDR3 protein is CASSLHQREKLFF. CDR3 in DNA: TGTGCCAGCAGCTTACACCAGAGGGAAAAACTGTTTTTT.

Worth noting for this clone: A junction end diverges from the germline sequence, so it may reflect a read error. The rearrangement uses TRBV27 and TRBJ2-3; 7 positions match TRBD1. Per germline, CDR1 MNHEY and CDR2 SMNVEV (reference sequence). The CDR3 covers 15 residues. In nucleotides, the CDR3 is TGTGCCAGCAGCTTATTAAGGGGGCATGGCGATACGCAGTATTTT. It is translated as CASSLLRGHGDTQYF.

This chain joins TRBV11-3 and TRBJ2-7, with TRBD1 matching over 9 bases. This CDR3 region has 15 residues. The junction had 10 bases not matched to a gene; V was cut back by 1 base and J by 9 bases. Germline lookup yields CDR1 SGHNT and CDR2 YENEEA. This chain's CDR3 is CASSLGPGQGFGQYF. DNA for the CDR3: TGTGCCAGCAGCTTAGGGCCGGGACAGGGATTTGGGCAGTACTTC.